One and the same sample provided the 3 T cell receptor beta chains below, sequenced in a study of PD-L1 blockade in urothelial cancer. Noted time point: pretreatment peripheral blood. Assay: immunoSEQ multiplex PCR; the TCRdb copy retains only in-frame clones and omits some. This repertoire shows tens of thousands of clones, roughly 89% found once; its top ten account for roughly 2%. This material consisted of PBMCs, taken around atezolizumab (anti-PD-L1) treatment. Every receptor here comes from a man aged 60 to 75 with urothelial cancer.

In this sample, this clone turned up a few times. The chain is built from TRBV6-5 and TRBJ1-2, with D unresolved. The CDR3 is 15 residues long. Trimming cost V 6 bases and J 0 bases, with 14 bases left between them. Germline CDR1 and CDR2: MNHEY and SVGAGI. The CDR3 spells CASSSGPSSNYGYTF. In DNA form, the CDR3 reads TGTGCCAGCAGCTCCGGTCCAAGTTCTAACTATGGCTACACCTTC.

The chain carries TRBV6-1 and TRBJ1-5, with D possibly TRBD1 on 6 matching bases. Germline V lookup: CDR1 MNHNS, CDR2 SASEGT. The CDR3 is made up of 13 amino acids. CDR3: CAAGGGLRQPQHF. As DNA, the CDR3 is TGTGCTGCGGGCGGGGGGCTAAGGCAGCCCCAGCATTTT.

The chain is built from TRBV5-1 and TRBJ2-2, with 11 bases matching TRBD1. The V gene's germline CDR1 is SGHRS and CDR2 YFSETQ. This CDR3 is 16 amino acids long. After removal of 4 bases from V and 7 bases from J, the junction contained 9 bases not matched to a gene. CDR3 protein: CASSPWTGGAFGELFF. DNA for the CDR3: TGCGCCAGCAGCCCTTGGACAGGGGGCGCGTTCGGGGAGCTGTTTTTT.